These 27 T cell receptor beta chains were sequenced from one sample in a study of resident and recirculating memory T cells in vitiligo. Generated by immunoSEQ multiplex PCR, the TCRdb table keeps only in-frame clones and is missing some. The sample carries around 76,000 clones, more than 85% recorded once. Sequencing used blood. All receptors come from a male donor with vitiligo.

The chain uses TRBV7-9 and TRBJ2-2, with TRBD2 matching 8 bases. This CDR3 has 15 amino acids. Germline V lookup: CDR1 SEHNR, CDR2 FQNEAQ (reference sequence). V lost 5 bases, J lost 6 bases, and 8 bases stayed unmatched. The CDR3 DNA follows: TGTGCCAGCAGCCCCGGGGGGGTGTTTTCCGGGGAGCTGTTTTTT. Residues: CASSPGGVFSGELFF.

This clone turned up a few times. The CDR3 region is CASSQSRDSNTEAFF. The CDR3 DNA sequence: TGCGCCAGCAGCCAATCGCGGGATTCGAACACTGAAGCTTTCTTT. The V and J genes are TRBV4-1 and TRBJ1-1; D is uncertain. The CDR3 contains 15 residues. Germline CDR1 and CDR2: MGHRA and YSYEKL. The V end lost 2 bases, the J end lost 1 base, and 11 bases lay between the germline ends.

The chain is built from TRBV7-9 and TRBJ2-2, with a weak D call TRBD1 (6 bases). The CDR3 length is 13 residues. Trimming cost V 7 bases and J 7 bases, with 13 bases left between them. Germline loops: CDR1 SEHNR, CDR2 FQNEAQ (reference sequence). In DNA form, the CDR3 reads TGTGCCAGCACCTCTTTAGGGGGCGGGGAGCTGTTTTTT. Translation: CASTSLGGGELFF. The entire variable domain, with the rest obtained from reference TRBV7-9 and TRBJ2-2, is as follows: DTGVSQNPRHKITKRGQNVTFRCDPISEHNRLYWYRQTLGQGPEFLTYFQNEAQLEKSRLLSDRFSAERPKGSFSTLEIQRTEQGDSAMYLCASTSLGGGELFFGEGSRLTVL.

The chain carries TRBV18 and TRBJ2-3; TRBD2 is a possible D gene (5 bases). Trimming pared 2 bases from V and 8 bases from J, leaving 11 bases between. The CDR3 loop spans 13 amino acids. Per germline, CDR1 KGHSH and CDR2 LQKENI. The CDR3 reads CASSPGERRTQYF. The CDR3 DNA is TGTGCCAGCTCACCAGGGGAGAGGCGTACGCAGTATTTT. Full variable domain (missing parts from reference TRBV18 and TRBJ2-3): NAGVMQNPRHLVRRRGQEARLRCSPMKGHSHVYWYRQLPEEGLKFMVYLQKENIIDESGMPKERFSAEFPKEGPSILRIQQVVRGDSAAYFCASSPGERRTQYFGPGTRLTVL.

The V gene is TRBV6-5, the J gene TRBJ1-2; maybe TRBD1 (5 bases). This CDR3 is 15 amino acids long. Trimming took off 4 bases at V and 3 bases at J, with 15 bases between the two ends. Looked up from germline, CDR1 is MNHEY and CDR2 is SVGAGI. CDR3 sequence reads: CASSFRQPKDYGYTF. The CDR3 coding sequence is TGTGCCAGCAGTTTCAGACAGCCCAAGGACTATGGCTACACCTTC.

This chain joins TRBV19 and TRBJ2-2; possible D gene TRBD2, 6 bases. The V end lost 2 bases, the J end lost 3 bases, and 13 bases lay between the germline ends. Germline CDR1 is LNHDA and CDR2 is SQIVND (reference sequence). This CDR3 spans 16 amino acids. The CDR3 DNA follows: TGTGCCAGTAGTATACTGGGCGGCGGGGACACCGGGGAGCTGTTTTTT. As protein: CASSILGGGDTGELFF.

This chain connects TRBV5-4 to TRBJ2-5, with D hard to call. The CDR3 runs to 14 residues. V was cut by 1 base and J by 2 bases, with 9 bases left in between. CDR1 and CDR2 from the germline V gene are SGHNT and YYREEE (reference sequence). The CDR3 DNA reads as TGTGCCAGCAGCTTGAATTACCGGCAAGAGACCCAGTACTTC. Residues: CASSLNYRQETQYF.

V and J are TRBV7-9 and TRBJ2-7; TRBD2 aligns across 8 bases. With V trimmed by 5 bases and J by 4 bases, 16 bases remained unmatched. The CDR3 runs 17 residues. Germline lookup yields CDR1 SEHNR and CDR2 FQNEAQ (reference sequence). The CDR3 protein is CASSKGDRGGFLYEQYF. The DNA for the CDR3 is TGTGCCAGCAGCAAAGGGGATCGGGGGGGGTTTCTGTACGAGCAGTACTTC.

The table lists this clone with a few counts. Relative to the germline gene, one junction end is altered; a read error may explain this. This chain connects TRBV30 to TRBJ1-1; D unclear. The CDR3 spans 16 residues. The germline V gene has CDR1 GTSNPN and CDR2 SVGIG (reference sequence). The CDR3 sequence: CAWSDWVSQANPEAFF. The CDR3 DNA is TGTGCCTGGAGTGATTGGGTCAGTCAGGCGAACCCTGAAGCTTTCTTT.

This clone was recorded once. The V call is TRBV5-1, the J call TRBJ2-1, with D unresolved. The V end was cut by 0 bases, the J end by 8 bases, with 12 bases between. Germline CDR1 reads SGHRS; CDR2 reads YFSETQ. The CDR3 is 14 residues long. This chain's CDR3 is CASSLGHSSDEQFF. In nucleotides, the CDR3 is TGCGCCAGCAGCTTGGGTCACTCGTCGGATGAGCAGTTCTTC.

This chain connects TRBV18 to TRBJ1-2, with 8 bases lining up with TRBD1. The CDR3 is 15 amino acids. V lost 1 base to trimming and J lost 4 bases; unmatched junction nucleotides: 5. Germline lookup yields CDR1 KGHSH and CDR2 LQKENI. The CDR3 DNA reads TGTGCCAGCTCACCACAGGACAGGGCCTCCTATGGCTACACCTTC. It translates to CASSPQDRASYGYTF.

The J gene is TRBJ1-1, the V gene TRBV27; TRBD1 matches at 11 bases. There are 16 residues in the CDR3. The germline CDR1 and CDR2 sequences are MNHEY and SMNVEV (reference sequence). Trimming removed 5 bases from V and 11 bases from J; junction bases left unmatched: 16. The CDR3 DNA reads TGTGCCAGCAGTCCCTACCGGACAGGGGGCACTACGCAGGCTTTCTTT. Translated, it gives CASSPYRTGGTTQAFF.

The rearrangement joins TRBV7-2 to TRBJ2-7; no clear D gene. The V gene lost 2 bases and the J gene lost 3 bases, with 11 bases spanning the gap. CDR1 and CDR2 (germline): SGHTA, FQGNSA. The CDR3 has 14 residues. CDR3 nucleotide sequence: TGTGCCAGCAGCTTATCTCTAACAGTCTACGAGCAGTACTTC. Encoded protein: CASSLSLTVYEQYF.

This clone was observed a single time. The chain links TRBV2 to TRBJ1-6; 8 bases line up with TRBD1. CDR1 SNHLY and CDR2 FYNNEI come from the germline V gene. This CDR3 region has 14 residues. CDR3 coding DNA: TGTGCAGCCACAGGGGGGCGAGGCGATTCACCCCTCCACTTT. The encoded protein is CAATGGRGDSPLHF.

CDR3 loop: CASSPPGKGEGQPQHF. DNA for the CDR3: TGTGCCAGCTCACCGCCTGGAAAAGGCGAGGGTCAGCCCCAGCATTTT. The chain links TRBV18 to TRBJ1-5; D gene ambiguous. Germline loops: CDR1 KGHSH, CDR2 LQKENI. V lost 3 bases and J 6 bases, leaving 18 bases between the germline ends. This CDR3 spans 16 amino acids.

DNA of the CDR3: TGTGCCAGCAGTTACCGACAGGGACTTGCCGAGCAGTACTTC. Residues: CASSYRQGLAEQYF. V usage is TRBV6-5 and J usage is TRBJ2-7, with D tentatively TRBD1 (7 bases). Germline loops: CDR1 MNHEY, CDR2 SVGAGI. V dropped 2 bases and J dropped 6 bases, with 14 bases sitting between them. The CDR3 loop spans 14 amino acids.

This clone showed up just once. This rearrangement joins TRBV4-3 to TRBJ2-1, with D possibly matching TRBD2 (5 bases). Germline V gives CDR1 LGHNA, CDR2 YSLEER. The ends were cut back, 0 bases at V and 6 bases at J, with 12 bases in the middle. The CDR3 length is 15 residues. CDR3 region: CASSQETSGPNEQFF. For the CDR3, the DNA is TGCGCCAGCAGCCAAGAAACTAGTGGCCCCAATGAGCAGTTCTTC.

The rearrangement links TRBV7-2 to TRBJ2-6; possible D gene TRBD1, 6 bases. CDR3 length: 15 amino acids. Germline CDR1 and CDR2: SGHTA and FQGNSA. V lost 5 bases to trimming and J lost 4 bases, with 12 bases between them. CDR3 DNA sequence: TGTGCCAGCAGCCGACAGGTCGCCGGGGCCAACGTCCTGACTTTC. Protein product: CASSRQVAGANVLTF.

This chain joins TRBV20-1 and TRBJ1-3; D not resolved. V was cut by 8 bases and J by 4 bases, with 9 bases left in between. In germline, CDR1 is DFQATT, CDR2 SNEGSKA (reference sequence). This CDR3 has 11 amino acids. CDR3 bases: TGCAGTCGAGCGCGGGGAAACACCATATATTTT. Protein: CSRARGNTIYF.

This chain connects TRBV29-1 to TRBJ1-2; TRBD1 agrees at 7 bases. This CDR3 spans 16 amino acids. V shed 4 bases and J 3 bases; nucleotides not matched to a gene: 14. Germline V lookup: CDR1 SQVTM, CDR2 ANQGSEA. CDR3 in amino acids: CSVAWGQKTEDYGYTF. In DNA form, the CDR3 reads TGCAGCGTTGCTTGGGGACAGAAGACGGAGGACTATGGCTACACCTTC.

The genes are TRBV5-6 and TRBJ2-3; 10 bases align to TRBD2. J lost 4 bases, V lost 2 bases, and 4 bases had no gene match. The CDR3 spans 15 residues. In germline, CDR1 is SGHDT, CDR2 YYEEEE. In DNA form, the CDR3 reads TGTGCCAGCAGCTTACTAAGCGGGGGGGCAGATACGCAGTATTTT. Its protein is CASSLLSGGADTQYF.

The chain carries TRBV7-6 and TRBJ2-7; D not certain. Trimming removed 1 base at V and 0 bases at J, with 10 bases between. The germline CDR1 and CDR2 sequences are SGHVS and FNYEAQ. The CDR3 is 15 amino acids. CDR3 nucleotides: TGTGCCAGCAGCTTAGTTTCGGAGAGCTCCTACGAGCAGTACTTC. Protein product: CASSLVSESSYEQYF.

This clone appeared a single time. The chain links TRBV7-3 to TRBJ2-2, with a tentative D call TRBD2 (6 bases). Trimming took 5 bases from V and 5 from J, leaving 15 bases between them. CDR1 is SGHTA, CDR2 FQGTGA, per germline. CDR3 length equals 15 residues. CDR3 sequence (DNA): TGTGCCAGCAGCACCCGGCCCGGGGGAACCGGGGAGCTGTTTTTT. This encodes CASSTRPGGTGELFF.

This clone has just a few counts. This CDR3 is CASSQGRDRDNEQFF. Here the CDR3 DNA reads TGCGCCAGCAGCCAAGGACGGGATAGGGACAATGAGCAGTTCTTC. The rearrangement links TRBV4-3 to TRBJ2-1; tentatively, D is TRBD2 (5 bases). CDR3 size: 15 residues. V was trimmed by 1 base and J by 5 bases, leaving 12 bases between them. Germline CDR1 is LGHNA and CDR2 is YSLEER.

This clone was seen only once. The gene calls are TRBV11-3 and TRBJ2-2, with D possibly being TRBD2 (6 bases). This CDR3 contains 16 residues. V was pared by 5 bases and J by 5 bases, with 18 bases between. Germline-derived CDR1 and CDR2 are SGHNT and YENEEA. The CDR3 region has the DNA TGTGCCAGCAGCAACCCAGGGACTTCACAAACCGGGGAGCTGTTTTTT. Translation gives CASSNPGTSQTGELFF.

This chain links TRBV5-1 with TRBJ2-1; D is possibly TRBD1 (5 bases). CDR1 and CDR2 (germline): SGHRS, YFSETQ. This CDR3 comprises 15 residues. Trimming stripped 0 bases from V and 9 bases from J, with 16 bases between. The CDR3, as DNA: TGCGCCAGCAGCTTGGTTCCAGGGCACGAGAGTGAGCAGTTCTTC. Translated: CASSLVPGHESEQFF.

The V gene is TRBV5-4, the J gene TRBJ1-2; 9 positions agree with TRBD1. The germline CDR1 and CDR2 sequences are SGHNT and YYREEE (reference sequence). With 4 bases clipped from V and 6 bases from J, the junction kept 10 bases outside the gene matches. The CDR3 spans 15 residues. CDR3 nucleotides: TGTGCCAGCAGCCCCGGGACAGGGCGATGGGATGGCTACACCTTC. Translated: CASSPGTGRWDGYTF.